These 20 T cell receptor beta chains were sequenced from one sample in a study of CD8 T cells in ankylosing spondylitis. Using its own MiXCR run on the 5' RACE reads, TCRdb lists one record per CDR3 protein. The sample includes 200,000 or so distinct CDR3 sequences, about 18% of them seen just once. Specimen: blood, either unsorted or a sorted T cell fraction (not recorded which). These receptors were taken from a male donor between 10 and 30 years old with ankylosing spondylitis or in good health (not recorded which).

This clonotype was counted at least ten times. V gene TRBV11-2 combines with J gene TRBJ2-6; perhaps D is TRBD1 or TRBD2 (5 bases each). With 3 bases removed from V and 4 bases from J, the gap between germline ends came to 22 bases. CDR1 SGHAT and CDR2 FQNNGV come from the germline V gene. This CDR3 has 19 residues. DNA of the CDR3: TGTGCCAGCAGCTTGACGATTGGGGGACGGGCGCGGGGGGCCAACGTCCTGACTTTC. Translating it yields CASSLTIGGRARGANVLTF. The variable domain in full, completed from reference TRBV11-2 and TRBJ2-6, reads EAGVAQSPRYKIIEKRQSVAFWCNPISGHATLYWYQQILGQGPKLLIQFQNNGVVDDSQLPKDRFSAERLKGVDSTLKIQPAKLEDSAVYLCASSLTIGGRARGANVLTFGAGSRLTVL.

This clonotype was counted many times. The CDR3 here is CASSFSGGQETQYF. The CDR3, as DNA: TGTGCCAGCAGTTTCAGCGGAGGGCAAGAGACCCAGTACTTC. The V and J genes are TRBV12-3 or TRBV12-4 and TRBJ2-5, with D possibly matching TRBD2 (6 bases). The CDR3 totals 14 residues. Trimming removed 3 bases at V and 2 bases at J, with 10 bases between.

This clonotype was seen at least ten times. The chain recombines TRBV20-1 with TRBJ2-1, with D perhaps matching TRBD2 (6 bases). The germline V gene has CDR1 DFQATT and CDR2 SNEGSKA (reference sequence). CDR3 length equals 13 residues. The V end was cut by 3 bases, the J end by 7 bases, with 13 bases between. The DNA of the CDR3 is TGCAGTGCTAGTAGACTAGGGTGGAATGAGCAGTTCTTC. This codes for CSASRLGWNEQFF.

J is TRBJ1-2 and V is TRBV20-1; D is undetermined. Trimming pared 0 bases from V and 6 bases from J, leaving 8 bases between. CDR1 is DFQATT, CDR2 SNEGSKA, per germline (reference sequence). The CDR3 length is 12 residues. As DNA, the CDR3 is TGCAGTGCTAGAGATCTATCCAATGGCTACACCTTC. This gives the protein CSARDLSNGYTF.

The sample holds many counts of this clonotype. This sequence joins TRBV14 and TRBJ2-5; D is undetermined. The ends were cut back, 1 base at V and 5 bases at J, with 8 bases in the middle. The CDR3 consists of 13 residues. Germline CDR1 and CDR2: SGHDN and FVKESK. Written as DNA, the CDR3 is TGTGCCAGCAGCCAAGCCGGGTGGGAGACCCAGTACTTC. Translated, it gives CASSQAGWETQYF.

Ten or more counts support this clonotype. V and J are TRBV5-5 and TRBJ2-1; D is possibly TRBD1 (5 bases). Germline V CDR1 and CDR2: SGHKS, YYEKEE (reference sequence). The CDR3 consists of 14 residues. Trimming took 0 bases from V and 8 from J, leaving 12 bases between them. In DNA form, the CDR3 reads TGTGCCAGCAGCTTGGTCCCAGGGTCGGATGAGCAGTTCTTC. Protein sequence: CASSLVPGSDEQFF. Together with reference TRBV5-5 and TRBJ2-1, the CDR3 gives the full variable domain: DAGVTQSPTHLIKTRGQQVTLRCSPISGHKSVSWYQQVLGQGPQFIFQYYEKEERGRGNFPDRFSARQFPNYSSELNVNALLLGDSALYLCASSLVPGSDEQFFGPGTRLTVL.

This clonotype was recorded many times. The chain has TRBV25-1 and TRBJ2-7; D uncertain. Germline V gives CDR1 MGHDK, CDR2 SYGVNS. Between the trimmed V and J ends, which lost 3 bases and 3 bases, there was a span of 3 bases. The CDR3 extends over 11 amino acids. In nucleotides, the CDR3 is TGTGCCAGCAGTGACAGCTACGAGCAGTACGTC. Protein sequence: CASSDSYEQYV.

The J gene is TRBJ2-7, the V gene TRBV6-2 or TRBV6-3; a possible D gene is TRBD1 (6 bases). Germline loops: CDR1 MNHEY, CDR2 SVGEGT. The CDR3 spans 14 residues. The V end lost 7 bases, the J end lost 4 bases, and 17 bases lay between the germline ends. The DNA for the CDR3 is TGTGCCAGCAACCTGGGGGCAAGGGCATACGAGCAGTACTTC. Translation: CASNLGARAYEQYF.

This clonotype was counted between two and nine times. The CDR3 sequence: CASSKDLQEGPSRSYEQYV. The CDR3 DNA reads TGTGCCAGCAGCAAGGATCTGCAAGAGGGTCCGAGTAGGAGTTACGAGCAGTACGTC. The chain employs TRBV21-1 and TRBJ2-7; the table names TRBD2, a call not compared with the DNA. TRBV21-1 is a known pseudogene. CDR3 length equals 19 residues.

This clonotype was counted many times. The rearrangement uses TRBV12-3 or TRBV12-4 and TRBJ1-2; no clear D. This CDR3 spans 14 amino acids. V dropped 5 bases and J dropped 2 bases, with 12 bases sitting between them. The DNA for the CDR3 is TGTGCCAGCAGTACCTGGACGGGGAACTATGGCTACACCTTC. This translates into CASSTWTGNYGYTF.

There are many counts of this clonotype. This sequence joins TRBV7-9 and TRBJ2-7; D unclear. The CDR3 has 14 residues. Looked up from germline, CDR1 is SEHNR and CDR2 is FQNEAQ (reference sequence). V shed 2 bases and J shed 4 bases, with 12 bases lying between them. CDR3 amino acids: CASSLPSFPYEQYF. In DNA, the CDR3 is TGTGCCAGCAGCTTACCGTCTTTCCCGTACGAGCAGTACTTC.

This clonotype was picked up many times. This chain joins TRBV5-1 and TRBJ2-5; weak D call: TRBD1 (7 bases). Trimming removed 1 base from V and 4 bases from J, with 14 bases in between. CDR3 length equals 15 residues. Looked up from germline, CDR1 is SGHRS and CDR2 is YFSETQ. This CDR3 is CASSLRYRGGETQYF. For the CDR3, the DNA is TGCGCCAGCAGCTTGAGGTACAGGGGAGGAGAGACCCAGTACTTC.

This chain links TRBV15 with TRBJ2-5; D might be TRBD2 (5 bases). V was clipped by 1 base and J by 6 bases, with 9 bases between them. The CDR3 consists of 13 residues. Germline V gene sequence: CDR1 LNHNV, CDR2 YYDKDF (reference sequence). CDR3 sequence (DNA): TGTGCCACCAGCAGAGTCGGAGGAAAGACCCAGTACTTC. Encoded protein: CATSRVGGKTQYF.

The V gene is TRBV9, the J gene TRBJ2-1; 7 nucleotides line up with TRBD2. Trimming removed 0 bases from V and 4 bases from J; junction bases left unmatched: 7. The germline gives CDR1 SGDLS, CDR2 YYNGEE. This CDR3 has 16 residues. The CDR3 protein is CASSVGSLAEYNEQFF. Here the CDR3 DNA reads TGTGCCAGCAGCGTAGGGAGCCTAGCGGAATACAATGAGCAGTTCTTC.

This clonotype was recorded a few times. The chain is built from TRBV29-1 and TRBJ2-5; no firm D call. Trimming removed 7 bases at V and 4 bases at J, with 22 bases between. Per germline, CDR1 SQVTM and CDR2 ANQGSEA. This CDR3 has 15 amino acids. The chain's CDR3 is CSASRHNINGETQYF. CDR3 nucleotides: TGCAGCGCCTCCCGGCACAACATCAACGGAGAGACCCAGTACTTC.

This clonotype was seen at least ten times. The chain recombines TRBV10-3 with TRBJ2-7; TRBD2 matches 7 bases. The ends lost 5 bases at V and 2 bases at J; junction bases unmatched: 9. CDR1 is ENHRY and CDR2 is SYGVKD in the germline V gene. The CDR3 sequence is 15 residues long. The CDR3 coding sequence is TGTGCCATCAGTTTGCCCGGGACTACCCCCTACGAGCAGTACTTC. Translating it yields CAISLPGTTPYEQYF.

This clonotype was observed at least ten times. The genes are TRBV29-1 and TRBJ1-1; D not certain. Germline loops: CDR1 SQVTM, CDR2 ANQGSEA. Trimming stripped 2 bases from V and 5 bases from J, with 6 bases between. The CDR3 runs to 11 residues. The CDR3 spells CSVEIWTEAFF. The CDR3 nucleotides read TGCAGCGTTGAAATTTGGACTGAAGCTTTCTTT.

This chain joins TRBV10-3 and TRBJ2-1; D unresolved. V lost 2 bases and J 1 base, leaving 9 bases between the germline ends. CDR1 and CDR2 (germline): ENHRY, SYGVKD. The CDR3 contains 15 residues. Written as DNA, the CDR3 is TGTGCCATCAGTGAGGGAGTCGGGTCCTACAATGAGCAGTTCTTC. Amino acids: CAISEGVGSYNEQFF.

This clonotype was counted at least ten times. The V and J genes are TRBV20-1 and TRBJ2-5, with D unclear. CDR1 and CDR2 from the germline V gene are DFQATT and SNEGSKA (reference sequence). With 3 bases removed from V and 5 bases from J, the gap between germline ends came to 13 bases. CDR3 length: 13 residues. The CDR3 loop is CSASVLGAETQYF. The CDR3 DNA follows: TGCAGTGCTAGCGTCCTAGGTGCGGAGACCCAGTACTTC.

This sequence joins TRBV7-2 and TRBJ2-4; the D is unclear. Trimming cost V 1 base and J 3 bases, with 13 bases left between them. The CDR3 extends over 16 amino acids. Germline-derived CDR1 and CDR2 are SGHTA and FQGNSA. The CDR3 loop is CASSLELALNKNIQYF. The CDR3 DNA reads TGTGCCAGCAGCTTAGAACTCGCCCTGAACAAAAACATTCAGTACTTC.